Detailed here is one TCR beta chain. PCR used 60 Vbeta primers and 13 Jbeta primers. Here immunoSEQ multiplex PCR was the method, and the copy in TCRdb shows in-frame clones only, minus some. The sample yields 150,000 to 180,000 clones, 75% seen once. This entry is derived from a study of cytomegalovirus exposure and HLA in healthy donors. The CDR3 sequence is 16 residues long. Germline CDR1 and CDR2: SGHVS and FNYEAQ. Trimming pared 1 base from V and 3 bases from J, leaving 14 bases between. Donors were ostensibly healthy at sampling, although undocumented immune exposures were probable. Sequencing was done on a sample of PBMCs. The sequence derives from a man younger than 35 in good health and CMV-seronegative. J is TRBJ2-3 and V is TRBV7-6; D is perhaps TRBD2 (6 bases). CDR3 protein: CASSLDFAGRTDTQYF. The CDR3 nucleotides read TGTGCCAGCAGCTTAGACTTTGCGGGAAGGACAGATACGCAGTATTTT.